This TCR beta chain was retrieved from a study of T cell responses to AZD1222 COVID-19 vaccine. Study results and caveats: At baseline, just six AZD1222 recipients tested seropositive. Without day 14 samples, only post-peak T cell repertoires were studied. Reports indicate that nearly half of spike-specific TCRs are directed at unmutated variant regions. CD4 TCRs covered the whole spike, strongest at regions 160-218 and 743-854.

Note on this clone: Its target is not known.

Trimming took off 0 bases at V and 8 bases at J, with 14 bases between the two ends. The CDR3 length is 15 residues. CDR1 and CDR2 (germline): MNHEY, SVGAGI. Measured with immunoSEQ multiplex PCR; TCRdb has only the in-frame clones, and not every one. The top ten hold approximately 0.64% of the sample, which has around 160,000 clones, around 94% seen once. This sequence originates from an adult in good health. This sequence joins TRBV6-5 and TRBJ2-1, with D possibly matching TRBD1 (5 bases). The material sequenced was peripheral blood, taken on day 0 of AZD1222 vaccination. The CDR3 loop is CASSYSDTPFDEQFF. In nucleotides, the CDR3 is TGTGCCAGCAGTTACTCGGACACCCCTTTCGATGAGCAGTTCTTC.